The rows below give T cell receptor beta chains drawn from one sample of a study of T cell changes during pregnancy in multiple sclerosis. Sequencing was performed with immunoSEQ multiplex PCR; in TCRdb, only in-frame clones are kept and a portion is missing. The table includes tens of thousands of clones, 70% to 90% detected once. The sequencing used peripheral blood, collected in the first trimester of pregnancy. These TCRs come from a female donor in good health, enrolled as a control in a pregnancy study. The CDR3 runs from the conserved cysteine through the conserved F or W. Fields, in order: D gene, V gene, CDR3 protein. D genes are given only for firm matches.

>.|TRBV5-6
CASSYLDTSPGEGYTF
>TRBD2|TRBV7-9
CASSRSGGAPEQFF
>TRBD1|TRBV6-6
CASSYSGGSNEKLFF
>.|TRBV4-3
CASSRTPTDTQYF
>TRBD1|TRBV9
CASSEGVQGLGYTF
>TRBD2|TRBV6-4
CASSERGGTDTQYF
>.|TRBV30
CAWSPQIRYNSPLHF
>.|TRBV7-8
CASLRGINAEAFF
>TRBD1|TRBV6-5
CASSSPTGRTEAFF
>.|TRBV2
CASTDRVSNQPQHF
>.|TRBV9
CASSGRQANTDTQYF
>TRBD2|TRBV27
CASRRTSGGDNEQFF
>.|TRBV4-1
CASSQYTDRNTEAFF
>TRBD2|TRBV9
CASSLAGGRNEQFF
>.|TRBV5-1
CASSPPRGSPLHF
>TRBD1|TRBV5-6
CASSPDRGANYGYTF
>TRBD1|TRBV13
CASSRGQEGFTEAFF
>.|TRBV5-5
CASSFGEGGSVDTQYF
>.|TRBV11-1
CASSLYRGPQETQYF
>TRBD1|TRBV7-2
CASSSGTGGQPQHF
>.|TRBV11-2
CASSFDGKPYGYTF
>TRBD1|TRBV6-5
CASSYSVGQLNTEAFF
>.|TRBV14
CASSQVIYEQYF
>.|TRBV12-5
CASGLVPAGRYNEQFF
>TRBD2|TRBV18
CASSPPRFPSGKNASSYNEQFF
>TRBD1|TRBV19
CASSTPGTGGEEQYF
>.|TRBV6-5
CASISAGSSYNEQFF
>TRBD2|TRBV4-1
CASSQLGGGATDTQYF
>.|TRBV9
CASSVASGDTQYF
>TRBD1|TRBV6-1
CASSVRQGNQPQHF
>TRBD1|TRBV9
CASSMGQGAYEQFF
>.|TRBV7-2
CASSHPQGQPQHF
>.|TRBV4-2
CASSSQQGGGETQYF
>.|TRBV30
CAWTLGVGRDSPLHF
>TRBD2|TRBV29-1
CSVTLAGVYEQYF
>TRBD2|TRBV11-2
CASSLTGGGRETQYF
>.|TRBV5-5
CASSLERYLATEAFF
>TRBD2|TRBV7-2
CASSAVAGARGETQYF
>TRBD1|TRBV5-4
CASSIGQGGLADTQYF
>.|TRBV23-1
CASITNAGVDSPEAFF
>.|TRBV15
CATSRADNYGYTF
>TRBD1|TRBV5-1
CASSRDRGPDQPQHF
>.|TRBV6-5
CASSSWDTINEQFF
>.|TRBV9
CASSVNRVPGTGANVLTF
>.|TRBV6-1
CASSEGVLIANEQFF
>TRBD2|TRBV7-2
CASSFSGLSQETQYF
>.|TRBV25-1
CASSESGRGQYQETQYF
>.|TRBV19
CASSYTSNQPQHF
>TRBD1|TRBV29-1
CSGRQGATNTEAFF
>.|TRBV5-5
CASSLEGARETQYF
>.|TRBV9
CASSVESLETQYF
>.|TRBV25-1
CASRRTGPATNEKLFF
>TRBD1|TRBV5-4
CASSLAGTAEAFF
>.|TRBV2
CASSALEETQYF
>.|TRBV23-1
CASSQSQGMETQYF